The 21 T cell receptor beta chains below all came from one sample that was sequenced in a study of blood T cell repertoires in COVID-19. Libraries were prepared by immunoSEQ multiplex PCR; TCRdb keeps only in-frame clonotypes and omits some of them. The profile shows some 170,000 clones, around 90% of them singletons. Sequenced material: peripheral blood. These receptors were collected from a woman in her forties or fifties with acute or convalescent COVID-19.

The chain carries TRBV4-3 and TRBJ2-7, with TRBD1 matching over 8 bases. The CDR3 extends over 14 amino acids. The junction had 6 bases not matched to a gene; V was cut back by 3 bases and J by 5 bases. Germline CDR1 and CDR2: LGHNA and YSLEER. The CDR3 spells CASSQDRAGDEQYF. The DNA for the CDR3 is TGCGCCAGCAGCCAGGACAGGGCGGGTGACGAGCAGTACTTC.

The V call is TRBV11-3, the J call TRBJ2-1, with TRBD2 as a possible D gene (6 bases). Trimming pared 2 bases from V and 6 bases from J, leaving 14 bases between. Germline V CDR1 and CDR2: SGHNT, YENEEA. The CDR3 is 15 amino acids. CDR3 residues: CASSLYGGKGNEQFF. DNA for the CDR3: TGTGCCAGCAGCTTATATGGCGGGAAGGGCAATGAGCAGTTCTTC.

The chain carries TRBV21-1 and TRBJ1-4; the D call TRBD1 from the table was never checked on the DNA. TRBV21-1 is noted as a pseudogene. The CDR3 runs to 14 residues. CDR3 sequence reads: CASSSGVTNEKLFF. DNA of the CDR3: TGTGCCAGCAGCTCAGGGGTCACTAATGAAAAACTGTTTTTT.

This clone was observed a handful of times. V usage is TRBV3-1 (or the pseudogene TRBV3-2) and J usage is TRBJ2-5; 7 nucleotides agree with TRBD2. CDR1 is LGHDT and CDR2 is YNNKEL in the germline V gene (reference sequence). V gave up 0 bases and J gave up 5 bases; unmatched junction bases: 6. This CDR3 is 15 amino acids long. This CDR3 is CASSQDPVGRETQYF. CDR3 DNA sequence: TGTGCCAGCAGCCAAGATCCCGTCGGGAGGGAGACCCAGTACTTC.

The CDR3 sequence is CASSETGFSGELFF. The DNA of the CDR3 is TGTGCCAGCAGTGAAACGGGGTTCTCCGGGGAGCTGTTTTTT. The chain uses TRBV25-1 and TRBJ2-2; tentatively, D is TRBD2 (5 bases). The CDR3 is 14 residues long. Trimming took off 2 bases at V and 6 bases at J, with 10 bases between the two ends. The germline V gene encodes CDR1 MGHDK and CDR2 SYGVNS.

The sample holds one count of this clone. This rearrangement joins TRBV6-6 to TRBJ2-1; 10 nucleotides align to TRBD1. V was clipped by 7 bases and J by 11 bases; unmatched bases: 11. Germline lookup yields CDR1 MNHNY and CDR2 SVGAGI (reference sequence). The CDR3 has 14 residues. The CDR3 sequence is CASTPGQGGPKQFF. The CDR3 coding sequence is TGTGCCAGCACTCCCGGACAGGGGGGACCGAAGCAGTTCTTC.

The V and J genes are TRBV5-6 and TRBJ2-2; TRBD1 might be the D (5 bases). The CDR3 loop spans 16 amino acids. The V gene's germline CDR1 is SGHDT and CDR2 YYEEEE. V dropped 3 bases and J dropped 5 bases, with 17 bases sitting between them. The DNA for the CDR3 is TGTGCCAGCAGCTCTGTAATGACAGATACTACCGGGGAGCTGTTTTTT. This encodes CASSSVMTDTTGELFF. Filled out from reference TRBV5-6 and TRBJ2-2, the complete variable domain reads DAGVTQSPTHLIKTRGQQVTLRCSPKSGHDTVSWYQQALGQGPQFIFQYYEEEERQRGNFPDRFSGHQFPNYSSELNVNALLLGDSALYLCASSSVMTDTTGELFFGEGSRLTVL.

The chain carries TRBV30 and TRBJ2-1; 7 bases align to TRBD2. The length of the CDR3 is 12 residues. V lost 1 base and J lost 12; bases outside the gene matches: 6. Germline CDR1 and CDR2: GTSNPN and SVGIG (reference sequence). CDR3 coding DNA: TGTGCCTGGAGTGGCTCGGGGAGGGCGCAGTTCTTC. It is translated as CAWSGSGRAQFF.

The count of this clone is one. V is TRBV6-1 and J is TRBJ1-2; no firm D call. Germline V gives CDR1 MNHNS, CDR2 SASEGT. V lost 3 bases and J 4 bases, leaving 9 bases between the germline ends. This CDR3 is built from 13 residues. The chain's CDR3 is CASSERGSYGYTF. The CDR3, as DNA: TGTGCCAGCAGTGAGCGGGGAAGCTATGGCTACACCTTC.

CDR3 DNA: TGTGCCAGTAGTATCCTACAGGTGAACACTGAAGCTTTCTTT. Amino acid sequence: CASSILQVNTEAFF. The rearrangement uses TRBV19 and TRBJ1-1; a weak D match, TRBD1 (5 bases). The V end lost 3 bases, the J end lost 0 bases, and 8 bases lay between the germline ends. Germline V gives CDR1 LNHDA, CDR2 SQIVND (reference sequence). The CDR3 loop spans 14 amino acids.

CDR3 sequence (DNA): TGTGCCAGCAGCCAAGTTATAGCGGGTCCCACAGATACGCAGTATTTT. Encoded protein: CASSQVIAGPTDTQYF. The rearrangement joins TRBV3-1 (or the pseudogene TRBV3-2) to TRBJ2-3, with 7 bases aligning to TRBD2. The CDR3 sequence is 16 residues long. Germline V gene sequence: CDR1 LGHDT, CDR2 YNNKEL (reference sequence). The V segment lost 1 base and the J segment 2 bases; nucleotides outside the gene matches: 6.

The chain is built from TRBV11-3 and TRBJ2-7; weak D call: TRBD2 (5 bases). The V gene lost 5 bases and the J gene lost 7 bases, with 12 bases spanning the gap. CDR3 length equals 12 residues. Per germline, CDR1 SGHNT and CDR2 YENEEA. CDR3 in DNA: TGTGCCAGCAGCCGGACGAGGGTGGAGCAGTACTTC. Its translation is CASSRTRVEQYF.

The chain has TRBV7-9 and TRBJ2-3; 10 bases are a match to TRBD2. The CDR3 contains 14 residues. The V gene's germline CDR1 is SEHNR and CDR2 FQNEAQ (reference sequence). V lost 6 bases and J lost 5; bases outside the gene matches: 5. Here the CDR3 reads CASRPLAGVDTQYF. For the CDR3, the DNA is TGTGCCAGCAGACCTCTAGCGGGAGTAGATACGCAGTATTTT.

This chain uses TRBV5-1 with TRBJ1-2, with D possibly matching TRBD1 (6 bases). Germline values: CDR1 SGHRS, CDR2 YFSETQ. CDR3 size: 15 residues. V shed 0 bases and J shed 0 bases, with 9 bases lying between them. CDR3 loop: CASSLAGAPNYGYTF. The CDR3 nucleotides read TGCGCCAGCAGCTTGGCAGGGGCCCCTAACTATGGCTACACCTTC.

The chain links TRBV9 to TRBJ2-3, with 8 positions matching TRBD2. The V and J ends lost 4 bases and 4 bases, in that order; junction bases with no gene match: 5. The germline gives CDR1 SGDLS, CDR2 YYNGEE. The CDR3 runs to 14 residues. The CDR3 region is CASSPLREADTQYF. In nucleotides, the CDR3 is TGTGCCAGCAGCCCTCTGCGGGAGGCAGATACGCAGTATTTT.

J is TRBJ2-7 and V is TRBV9; a possible D gene is TRBD2 (5 bases). The CDR3 loop spans 15 amino acids. V dropped 2 bases and J dropped 2 bases, with 14 bases sitting between them. Germline V gives CDR1 SGDLS, CDR2 YYNGEE. The CDR3 loop is CASSVYGGPTYEQYF. In nucleotides, the CDR3 is TGTGCCAGCAGCGTTTATGGAGGACCAACCTACGAGCAGTACTTC.

The chain uses TRBV19 and TRBJ2-1; TRBD2 aligns across 13 bases. Germline trimming cut 8 bases from V and 7 bases from J; bases unmatched to any gene: 8. This CDR3 comprises 15 residues. The germline gives CDR1 LNHDA, CDR2 SQIVND (reference sequence). As DNA, the CDR3 is TGTGCCAGTTCTCATACTAGCGGGGGGGTGAATGAGCAGTTCTTC. Its translation: CASSHTSGGVNEQFF.

The chain combines TRBV14 with TRBJ2-5; a possible D gene is TRBD1 (5 bases). Trimming removed 4 bases from V and 1 base from J, with 19 bases in between. The CDR3 covers 17 residues. The germline V gene has CDR1 SGHDN and CDR2 FVKESK. The CDR3 DNA reads as TGTGCCAGCAGCCTCGTCAAGAAATCGACAGTCCAAGAGACCCAGTACTTC. It is translated as CASSLVKKSTVQETQYF.

This clone came up once. The CDR3 loop reads CASSQGGGNYGYTF. CDR3 in DNA: TGTGCCAGCAGCCAAGGCGGGGGCAACTATGGCTACACCTTC. V and J are TRBV3-1 (or the pseudogene TRBV3-2) and TRBJ1-2, with D perhaps TRBD1 (6 bases). V gave up 1 base and J gave up 2 bases, with 8 bases separating them. The CDR3 is 14 amino acids. Per germline, CDR1 LGHDT and CDR2 YNNKEL (reference sequence).

The chain uses TRBV29-1 and TRBJ2-5, with 10 positions matching TRBD1. Germline V gene lookup returns CDR1 SQVTM and CDR2 ANQGSEA. The CDR3 length is 13 residues. V trimming: 6 bases; J trimming: 3 bases; junction bases outside the gene matches: 4. The CDR3 bases are TGCAGCGTCCAGACAGGGGGCGAAGAGACCCAGTACTTC. Amino acid sequence: CSVQTGGEETQYF. The full variable domain, its missing parts supplied by reference TRBV29-1 and TRBJ2-5, is SAVISQKPSRDICQRGTSLTIQCQVDSQVTMMFWYRQQPGQSLTLIATANQGSEATYESGFVIDKFPISRPNLTFSTLTVSNMSPEDSSIYLCSVQTGGEETQYFGPGTRLLVL.

This chain joins TRBV4-3 and TRBJ1-6; TRBD1 aligns across 9 bases. The CDR3 covers 17 residues. V dropped 4 bases and J dropped 4; count of bases not matched to a gene: 8. Germline V CDR1 and CDR2: LGHNA, YSLEER. CDR3 in amino acids: CASSLLQGARYNSPLHF. CDR3 sequence (DNA): TGCGCCAGCAGCCTTCTACAGGGGGCGAGGTATAATTCACCCCTCCACTTT.